The source of this T cell receptor (beta chain) is a study of blood T cell repertoires in COVID-19. Study information: Donors in the United States, Italy and Spain gave samples during acute or convalescent COVID-19. T cells, B-cell-depleted T cells, or PBMCs supplied cDNA or gDNA.

V was pared by 6 bases and J by 1 base, with 7 bases of the junction left unmatched. This CDR3 region has 15 residues. The germline V gene has CDR1 MNHEY and CDR2 SMNVEV (reference sequence). The authors' processing: By means of reference gene primer amplification, nucleated cell counts were estimated. Method: immunoSEQ multiplex PCR; TCRdb's copy keeps in-frame clones and lacks some. V and J calls and clone size follow that table, whereas D and trimming were derived from the DNA. Among fewer than 40,000 clones listed, 90% to 95% were seen once. Material for sequencing was peripheral blood. This chain uses TRBV27 with TRBJ1-1; 8 nucleotides align to TRBD1. The sequence was obtained from a human donor in a cohort sampled during active COVID-19. This chain's CDR3 is CASSPWDRKNTEAFF. The CDR3 bases are TGTGCCAGCAGCCCCTGGGACAGGAAGAACACTGAAGCTTTCTTT.